The clone carrying this T cell receptor beta chain was recorded a few times. Antigen specificity is unknown. This entry is derived from a study of T cell repertoires in cytomegalovirus infection. TCRdb re-analysed the reads in MiXCR, keeping a single row per CDR3 protein. This sample has about a million distinct CDR3 sequences, with 30% to 40% found just once. The CDR3 runs 13 residues. Trimming stripped 6 bases from V and 0 bases from J, with 9 bases between. Germline V CDR1 and CDR2: SEHNR, FQNEAQ (reference sequence). The gene calls are TRBV7-9 and TRBJ2-7; D is undetermined. The origin of this receptor is a human donor in good health (CMV status not recorded). Some clones in this sample may be carry-over from other donors' samples. The specimen was cultured CD8+ T cells from PBMCs, collected from culture after CMV antigen stimulation. DNA of the CDR3: TGTGCCAGCAGTAAAAATCCCTCCTACGAGCAGTACTTC. Amino acid sequence: CASSKNPSYEQYF. Complete variable domain (other parts from reference TRBV7-9 and TRBJ2-7): DTGVSQNPRHKITKRGQNVTFRCDPISEHNRLYWYRQTLGQGPEFLTYFQNEAQLEKSRLLSDRFSAERPKGSFSTLEIQRTEQGDSAMYLCASSKNPSYEQYFGPGTRLTVT.